The clone carrying this TCR beta chain was seen only once. Its antigen is unknown. Generated by immunoSEQ multiplex PCR, the TCRdb table keeps only in-frame clones and is missing some. The table shows 90,000 to 120,000 clones, with about 82% occurring only once. This entry belongs to a study of T cell responses to AZD1222 COVID-19 vaccine. J was trimmed by 4 bases and V by 2 bases; bases with no gene match: 2. Germline V gene sequence: CDR1 SGDLS, CDR2 YYNGEE. The CDR3 covers 13 residues. General study findings and limits: Spike-specific TCR breadth and depth went up after people got two AZD1222 doses. Donor demographics were predominantly white British with a female majority; clonal diversity may be underestimated. Baseline seropositives among AZD1222 recipients totaled only six. In all cases, repertoires were sampled only after the peak T cell response.

The gene calls are TRBV9 and TRBJ2-7; TRBD1 agrees at 8 bases. Source: peripheral blood, taken on day 0 of AZD1222 vaccination. This TCR was sampled from an adult in good health. The CDR3 loop is CASSVDRGYEQYF. In DNA, the CDR3 is TGTGCCAGCAGCGTCGACAGGGGTTACGAGCAGTACTTC.